The entry below describes one T cell receptor (beta chain). The sample comes from a study of blood T cell repertoires in COVID-19. As processed by the authors: Reference gene primer amplification yielded estimated nucleated cell counts. The data were produced by immunoSEQ multiplex PCR, yet TCRdb's version contains in-frame clones alone and is incomplete. Clonal size and the V and J genes are those of that table, whereas D and trimming came from the DNA. The data hold around 380,000 clones, with approximately 87% observed a single time. Clinical histories supplied by participants themselves formed the basis of cohort assignment. The CDR3 runs to 16 residues. V was clipped by 5 bases and J by 5 bases; unmatched bases: 10. Germline V gene data show CDR1 as SEHNR and CDR2 as FQNEAQ (reference sequence).

Source material: PBMCs or T cells enriched from blood (not recorded which). The rearrangement links TRBV7-9 to TRBJ1-5; TRBD1 agrees at 9 bases. The TCR comes from a man aged 30 to 45 who had recovered from COVID-19. The CDR3 reads CASSPTGTGKYQPQHF. CDR3 sequence (DNA): TGTGCCAGCAGCCCAACCGGGACAGGGAAATATCAGCCCCAGCATTTT.